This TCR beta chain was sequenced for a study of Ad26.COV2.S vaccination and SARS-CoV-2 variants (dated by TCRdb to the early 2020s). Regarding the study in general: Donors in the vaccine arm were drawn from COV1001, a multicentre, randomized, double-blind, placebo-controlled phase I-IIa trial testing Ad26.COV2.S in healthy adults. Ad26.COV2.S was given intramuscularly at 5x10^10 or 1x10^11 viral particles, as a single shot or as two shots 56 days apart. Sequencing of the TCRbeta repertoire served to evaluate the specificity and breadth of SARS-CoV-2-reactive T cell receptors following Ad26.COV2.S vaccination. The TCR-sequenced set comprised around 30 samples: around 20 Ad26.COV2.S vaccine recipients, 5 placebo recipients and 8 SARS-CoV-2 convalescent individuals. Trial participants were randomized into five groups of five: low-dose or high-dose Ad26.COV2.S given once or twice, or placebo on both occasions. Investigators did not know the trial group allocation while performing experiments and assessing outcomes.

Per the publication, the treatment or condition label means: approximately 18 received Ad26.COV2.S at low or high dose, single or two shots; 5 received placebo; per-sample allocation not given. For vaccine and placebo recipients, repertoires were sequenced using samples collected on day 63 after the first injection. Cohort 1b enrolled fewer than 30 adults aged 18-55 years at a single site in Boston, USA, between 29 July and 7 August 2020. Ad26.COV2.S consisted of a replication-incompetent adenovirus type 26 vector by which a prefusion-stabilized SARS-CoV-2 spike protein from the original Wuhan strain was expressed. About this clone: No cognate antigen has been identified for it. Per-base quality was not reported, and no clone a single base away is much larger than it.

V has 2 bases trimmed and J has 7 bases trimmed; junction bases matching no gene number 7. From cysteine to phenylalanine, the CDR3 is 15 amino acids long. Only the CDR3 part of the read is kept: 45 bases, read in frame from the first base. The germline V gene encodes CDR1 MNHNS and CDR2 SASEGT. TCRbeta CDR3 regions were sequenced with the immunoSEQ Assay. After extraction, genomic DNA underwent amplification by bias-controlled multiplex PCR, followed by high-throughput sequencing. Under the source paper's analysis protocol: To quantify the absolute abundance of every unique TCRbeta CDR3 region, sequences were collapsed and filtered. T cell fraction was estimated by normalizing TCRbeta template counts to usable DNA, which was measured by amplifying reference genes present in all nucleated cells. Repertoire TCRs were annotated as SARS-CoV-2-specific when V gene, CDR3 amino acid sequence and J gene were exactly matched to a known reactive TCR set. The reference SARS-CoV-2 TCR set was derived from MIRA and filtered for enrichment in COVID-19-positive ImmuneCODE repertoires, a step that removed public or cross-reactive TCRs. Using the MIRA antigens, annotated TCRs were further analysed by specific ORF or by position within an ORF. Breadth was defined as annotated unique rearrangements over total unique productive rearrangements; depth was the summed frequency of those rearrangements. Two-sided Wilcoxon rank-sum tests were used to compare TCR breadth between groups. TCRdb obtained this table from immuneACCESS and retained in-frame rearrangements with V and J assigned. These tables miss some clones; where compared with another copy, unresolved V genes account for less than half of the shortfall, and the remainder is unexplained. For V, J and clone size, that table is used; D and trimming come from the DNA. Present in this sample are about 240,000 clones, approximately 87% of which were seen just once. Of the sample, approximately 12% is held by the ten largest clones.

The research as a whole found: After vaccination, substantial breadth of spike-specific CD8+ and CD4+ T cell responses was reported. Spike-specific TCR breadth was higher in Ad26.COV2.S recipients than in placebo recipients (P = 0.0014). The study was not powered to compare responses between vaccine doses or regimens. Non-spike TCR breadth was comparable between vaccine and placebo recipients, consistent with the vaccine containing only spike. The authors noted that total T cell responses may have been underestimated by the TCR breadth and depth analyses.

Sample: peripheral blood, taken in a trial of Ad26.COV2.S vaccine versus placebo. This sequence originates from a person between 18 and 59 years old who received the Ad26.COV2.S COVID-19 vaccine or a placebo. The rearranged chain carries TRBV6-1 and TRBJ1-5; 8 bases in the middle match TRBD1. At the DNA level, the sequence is TGTGCCAGCAGTGAAAGAGGACAGGGCAGGCAGCCCCAGCATTTT. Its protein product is CASSERGQGRQPQHF.